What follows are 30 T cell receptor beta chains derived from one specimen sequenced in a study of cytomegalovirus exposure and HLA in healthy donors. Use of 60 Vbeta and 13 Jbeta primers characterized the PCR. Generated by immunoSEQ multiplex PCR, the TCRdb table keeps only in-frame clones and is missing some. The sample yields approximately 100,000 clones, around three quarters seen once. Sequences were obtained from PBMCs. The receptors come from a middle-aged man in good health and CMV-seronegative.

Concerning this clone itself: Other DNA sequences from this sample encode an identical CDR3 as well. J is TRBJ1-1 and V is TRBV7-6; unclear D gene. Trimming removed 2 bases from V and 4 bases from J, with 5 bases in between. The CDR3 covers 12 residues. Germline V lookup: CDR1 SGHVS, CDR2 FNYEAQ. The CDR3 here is CASSLPGTEAFF. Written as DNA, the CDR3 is TGTGCCAGCAGCTTACCAGGCACTGAAGCTTTCTTT. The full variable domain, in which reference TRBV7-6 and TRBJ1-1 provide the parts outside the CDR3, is GAGVSQSPRYKVTKRGQDVALRCDPISGHVSLYWYRQALGQGPEFLTYFNYEAQQDKSGLPNDRFSAERPEGSISTLTIQRTEQRDSAMYRCASSLPGTEAFFGQGTRLTVV.

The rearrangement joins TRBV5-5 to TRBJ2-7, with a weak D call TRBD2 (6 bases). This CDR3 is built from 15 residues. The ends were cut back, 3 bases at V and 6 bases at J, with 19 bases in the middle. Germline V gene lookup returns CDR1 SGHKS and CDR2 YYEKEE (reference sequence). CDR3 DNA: TGTGCCAGCAGCTCCTTCCAAGGGGCGGGGCTCGAGCAGTACTTC. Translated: CASSSFQGAGLEQYF.

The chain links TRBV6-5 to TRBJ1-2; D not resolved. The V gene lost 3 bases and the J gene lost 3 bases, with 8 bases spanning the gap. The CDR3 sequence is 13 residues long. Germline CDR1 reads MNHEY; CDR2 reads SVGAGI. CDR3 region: CASSYGSYYGYTF. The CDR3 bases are TGTGCCAGCAGTTATGGCTCTTACTATGGCTACACCTTC.

The CDR3 loop reads CAWGVGLTQYF. DNA of the CDR3: TGTGCCTGGGGAGTTGGTTTGACCCAGTACTTC. The chain has TRBV30 and TRBJ2-5; D unresolved. CDR1 and CDR2 from the germline V gene are GTSNPN and SVGIG (reference sequence). V lost 5 bases, J lost 7 bases, and 11 bases lay in between. CDR3 length: 11 amino acids.

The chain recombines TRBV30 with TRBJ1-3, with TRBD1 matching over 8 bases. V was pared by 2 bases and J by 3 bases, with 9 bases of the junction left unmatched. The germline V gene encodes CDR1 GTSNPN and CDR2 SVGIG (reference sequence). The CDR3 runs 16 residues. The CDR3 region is CAWSFSITGGGNTIYF. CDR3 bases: TGTGCCTGGAGTTTCTCTATCACAGGGGGTGGAAACACCATATATTTT.

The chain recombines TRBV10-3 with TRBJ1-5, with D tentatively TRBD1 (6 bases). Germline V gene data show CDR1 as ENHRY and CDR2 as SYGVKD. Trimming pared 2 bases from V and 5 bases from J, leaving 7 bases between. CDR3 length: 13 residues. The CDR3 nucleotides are TGTGCCATCAGTGAGAAGGGGGATCAGCCCCAGCATTTT. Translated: CAISEKGDQPQHF.

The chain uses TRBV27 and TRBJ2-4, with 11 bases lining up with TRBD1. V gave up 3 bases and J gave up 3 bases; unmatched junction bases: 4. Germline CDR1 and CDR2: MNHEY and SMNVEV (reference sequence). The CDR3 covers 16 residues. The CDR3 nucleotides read TGTGCCAGCAGTTTCGGACAGGGGGCATTCAAAAACATTCAGTACTTC. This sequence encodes CASSFGQGAFKNIQYF.

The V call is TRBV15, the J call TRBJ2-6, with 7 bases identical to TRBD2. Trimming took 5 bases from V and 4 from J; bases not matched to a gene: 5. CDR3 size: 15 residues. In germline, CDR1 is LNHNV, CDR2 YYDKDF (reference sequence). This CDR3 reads CATSGGSAGANVLTF. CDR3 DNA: TGTGCCACCAGCGGCGGGAGTGCGGGGGCCAACGTCCTGACTTTC.

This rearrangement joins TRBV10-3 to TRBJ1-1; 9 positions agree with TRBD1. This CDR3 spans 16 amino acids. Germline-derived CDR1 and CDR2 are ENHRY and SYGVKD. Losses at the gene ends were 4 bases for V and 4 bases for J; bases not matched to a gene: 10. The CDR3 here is CAISGNRGQGTTEAFF. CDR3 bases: TGTGCCATCAGTGGCAACAGGGGGCAAGGAACCACTGAAGCTTTCTTT.

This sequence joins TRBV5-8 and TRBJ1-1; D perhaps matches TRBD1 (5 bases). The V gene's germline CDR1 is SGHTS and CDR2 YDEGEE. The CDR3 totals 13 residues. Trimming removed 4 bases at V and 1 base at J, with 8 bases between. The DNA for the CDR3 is TGTGCCAGCAGCCGCGACAGGAACACTGAAGCTTTCTTT. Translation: CASSRDRNTEAFF.

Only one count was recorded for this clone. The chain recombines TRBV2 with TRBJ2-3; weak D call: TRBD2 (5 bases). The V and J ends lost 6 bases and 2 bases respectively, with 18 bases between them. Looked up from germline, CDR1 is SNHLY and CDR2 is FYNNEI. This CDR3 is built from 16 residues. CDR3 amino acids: CASRAPPAGVTDTQYF. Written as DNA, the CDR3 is TGTGCCAGCAGGGCCCCGCCGGCGGGTGTCACAGATACGCAGTATTTT.

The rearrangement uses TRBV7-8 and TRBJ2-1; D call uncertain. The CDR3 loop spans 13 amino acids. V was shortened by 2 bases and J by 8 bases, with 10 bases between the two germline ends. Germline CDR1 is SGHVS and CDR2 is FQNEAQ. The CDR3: CASSLNLRDEQFF. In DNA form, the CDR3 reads TGTGCCAGCAGCTTAAATCTGAGAGATGAGCAGTTCTTC.

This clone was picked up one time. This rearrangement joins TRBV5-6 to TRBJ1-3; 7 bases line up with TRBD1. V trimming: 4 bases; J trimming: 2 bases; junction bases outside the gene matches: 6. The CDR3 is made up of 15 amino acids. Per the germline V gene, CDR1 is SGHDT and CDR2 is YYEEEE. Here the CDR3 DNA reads TGTGCCAGCAGCGCTGCAGGGGGTACTGGAAACACCATATATTTT. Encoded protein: CASSAAGGTGNTIYF.

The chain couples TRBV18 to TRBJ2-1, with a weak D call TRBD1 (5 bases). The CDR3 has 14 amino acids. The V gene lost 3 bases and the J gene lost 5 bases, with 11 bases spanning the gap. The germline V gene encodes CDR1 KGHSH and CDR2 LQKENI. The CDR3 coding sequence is TGTGCCAGCTCACCTCTGGACACGAACAATGAGCAGTTCTTC. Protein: CASSPLDTNNEQFF.

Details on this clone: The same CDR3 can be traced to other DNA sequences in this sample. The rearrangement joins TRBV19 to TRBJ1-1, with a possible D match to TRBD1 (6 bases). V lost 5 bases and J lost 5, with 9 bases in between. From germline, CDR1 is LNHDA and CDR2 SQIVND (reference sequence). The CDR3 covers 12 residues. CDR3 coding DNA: TGTGCCAGTAGTCCAGGGGTGACTGAAGCTTTCTTT. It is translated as CASSPGVTEAFF.

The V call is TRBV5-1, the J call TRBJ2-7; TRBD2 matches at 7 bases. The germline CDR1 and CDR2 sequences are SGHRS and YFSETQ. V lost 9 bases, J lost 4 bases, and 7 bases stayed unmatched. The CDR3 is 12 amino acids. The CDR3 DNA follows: TGCGCCACCTCACTAGCGCCATACGAGCAGTACGTC. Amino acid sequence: CATSLAPYEQYV.

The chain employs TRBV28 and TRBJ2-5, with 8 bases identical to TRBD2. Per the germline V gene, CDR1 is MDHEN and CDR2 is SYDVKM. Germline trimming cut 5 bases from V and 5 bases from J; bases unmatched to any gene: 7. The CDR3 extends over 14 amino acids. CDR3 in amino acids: CASSPTGGWETQYF. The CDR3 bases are TGTGCCAGCAGTCCTACGGGAGGGTGGGAGACCCAGTACTTC. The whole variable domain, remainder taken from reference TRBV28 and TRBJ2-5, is DVKVTQSSRYLVKRTGEKVFLECVQDMDHENMFWYRQDPGLGLRLIYFSYDVKMKEKGDIPEGYSVSREKKERFSLILESASTNQTSMYLCASSPTGGWETQYFGPGTRLLVL.

The CDR3 coding sequence is TGTGCCAGCAGCCCCTGGGCTAGCGGGGGCCTCACAGATACGCAGTATTTT. Protein: CASSPWASGGLTDTQYF. V is TRBV14 and J is TRBJ2-3; the match to TRBD2 covers 10 bases. CDR3 length: 17 amino acids. Germline V gene sequence: CDR1 SGHDN, CDR2 FVKESK. V lost 4 bases and J lost 2; bases outside the gene matches: 9.

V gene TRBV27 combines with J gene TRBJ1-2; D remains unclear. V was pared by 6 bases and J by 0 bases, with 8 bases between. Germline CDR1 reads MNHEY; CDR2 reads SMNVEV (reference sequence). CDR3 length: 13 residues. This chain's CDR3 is CASRHGANYGYTF. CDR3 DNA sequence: TGTGCCAGCAGACACGGGGCTAACTATGGCTACACCTTC.

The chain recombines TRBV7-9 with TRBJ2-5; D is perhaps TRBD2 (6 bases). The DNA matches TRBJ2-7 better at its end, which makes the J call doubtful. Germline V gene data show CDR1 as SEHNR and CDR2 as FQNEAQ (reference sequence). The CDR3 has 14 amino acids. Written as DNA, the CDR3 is TGTGCCAGCAGCTTTGGCGGGGAAACCTACGAGCAGTACTTC. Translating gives CASSFGGETYEQYF.

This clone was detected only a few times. CDR3 region: CSATQADTQYF. The CDR3 DNA follows: TGCAGTGCTACCCAGGCAGATACGCAGTATTTT. This chain connects TRBV20-1 to TRBJ2-3, with unresolved D. CDR1 is DFQATT, CDR2 SNEGSKA, per germline (reference sequence). The V end lost 4 bases, the J end lost 4 bases, and 6 bases lay between the germline ends. The CDR3 spans 11 residues.

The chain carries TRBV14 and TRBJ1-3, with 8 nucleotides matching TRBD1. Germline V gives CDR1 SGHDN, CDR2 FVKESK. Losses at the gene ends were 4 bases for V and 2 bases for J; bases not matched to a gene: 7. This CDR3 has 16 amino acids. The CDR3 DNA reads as TGTGCCAGCAGCCCATGGGACAGGCCCACTGGAAACACCATATATTTT. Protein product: CASSPWDRPTGNTIYF.

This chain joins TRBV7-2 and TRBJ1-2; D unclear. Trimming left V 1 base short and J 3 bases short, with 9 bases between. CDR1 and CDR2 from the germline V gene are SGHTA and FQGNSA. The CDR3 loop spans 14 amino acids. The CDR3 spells CASSLGYTYYGYTF. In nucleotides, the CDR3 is TGTGCCAGCAGCTTAGGATACACCTACTATGGCTACACCTTC.

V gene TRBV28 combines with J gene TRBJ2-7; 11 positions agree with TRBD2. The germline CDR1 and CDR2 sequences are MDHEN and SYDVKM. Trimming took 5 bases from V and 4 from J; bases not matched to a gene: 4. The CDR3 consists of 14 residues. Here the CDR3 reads CASSLSGGAYEQYV. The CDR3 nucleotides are TGTGCCAGCAGTCTTAGCGGGGGGGCTTACGAGCAGTACGTC.

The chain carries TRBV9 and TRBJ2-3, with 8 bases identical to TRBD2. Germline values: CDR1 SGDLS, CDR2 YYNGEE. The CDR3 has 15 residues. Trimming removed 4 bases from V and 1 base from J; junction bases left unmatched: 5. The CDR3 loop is CASSSMGLGTDTQYF. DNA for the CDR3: TGTGCCAGCAGCTCTATGGGACTAGGCACAGATACGCAGTATTTT.

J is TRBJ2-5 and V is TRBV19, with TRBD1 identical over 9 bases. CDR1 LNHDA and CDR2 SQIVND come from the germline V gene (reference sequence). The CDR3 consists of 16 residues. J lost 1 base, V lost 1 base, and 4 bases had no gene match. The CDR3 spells CASSIVQGASQETQYF. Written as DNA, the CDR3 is TGTGCCAGTAGTATAGTACAGGGGGCCAGCCAAGAGACCCAGTACTTC.

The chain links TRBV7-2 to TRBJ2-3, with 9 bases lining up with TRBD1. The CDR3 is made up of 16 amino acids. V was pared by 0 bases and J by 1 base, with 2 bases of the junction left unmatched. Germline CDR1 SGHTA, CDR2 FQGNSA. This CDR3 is CASSLAGQGRTDTQYF. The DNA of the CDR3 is TGTGCCAGCAGCTTAGCCGGACAGGGGCGCACAGATACGCAGTATTTT.

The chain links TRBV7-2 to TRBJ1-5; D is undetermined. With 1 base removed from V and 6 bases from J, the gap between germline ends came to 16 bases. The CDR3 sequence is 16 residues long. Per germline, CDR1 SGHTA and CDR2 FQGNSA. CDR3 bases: TGTGCCAGCAGCTTAGGACTACCTGGCGGTCGTCAGCCCCAGCATTTT. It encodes CASSLGLPGGRQPQHF.

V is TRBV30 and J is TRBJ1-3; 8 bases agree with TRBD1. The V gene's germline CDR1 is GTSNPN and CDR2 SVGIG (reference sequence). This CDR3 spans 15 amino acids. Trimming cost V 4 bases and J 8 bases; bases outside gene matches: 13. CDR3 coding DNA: TGTGCCTGGACTACTCCACAGGGGGTGGGTGACACCATATATTTT. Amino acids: CAWTTPQGVGDTIYF.

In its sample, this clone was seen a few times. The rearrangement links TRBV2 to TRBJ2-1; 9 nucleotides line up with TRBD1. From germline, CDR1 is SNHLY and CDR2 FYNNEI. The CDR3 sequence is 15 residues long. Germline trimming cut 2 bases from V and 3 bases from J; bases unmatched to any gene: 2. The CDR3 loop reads CASSETGGIYNEQFF. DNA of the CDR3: TGTGCCAGCAGTGAAACAGGGGGCATCTACAATGAGCAGTTCTTC.